A single sample is the source of the 5 T cell receptor beta chains below, sequenced in a study of T cells after yellow fever vaccination. TCRdb redid the calling of the 5' RACE reads with MiXCR, one entry per CDR3 protein. The sample has roughly 500,000 distinct CDR3 sequences, about 19% seen once. The material sequenced was PBMCs, taken 15 days after the yellow fever booster vaccination. These receptors came from a man aged 25 to 45 who received the YFV17D yellow fever vaccine.

This chain uses TRBV7-6 with TRBJ2-2; D gene uncertain. V was trimmed by 2 bases and J by 1 base, leaving 8 bases between them. Germline V gives CDR1 SGHVS, CDR2 FNYEAQ. The CDR3 length is 15 residues. The DNA for the CDR3 is TGTGCCAGCAGCTTAACCCCAGAGAACACCGGGGAGCTGTTTTTT. Translation gives CASSLTPENTGELFF.

This clonotype was counted at least ten times. The chain is built from TRBV5-1 and TRBJ2-1; possibly TRBD2 for D (6 bases). The length of the CDR3 is 15 residues. Germline lookup yields CDR1 SGHRS and CDR2 YFSETQ. V dropped 0 bases and J dropped 8 bases, with 15 bases sitting between them. The CDR3, as DNA: TGCGCCAGCAGCTTGGAGACGGGAGTTCTGGATGAGCAGTTCTTC. Its translation is CASSLETGVLDEQFF.

This clonotype was seen only a few times. The V gene is TRBV20-1, the J gene TRBJ1-3, with a tentative D call TRBD1 (5 bases). This CDR3 has 15 residues. From germline, CDR1 is DFQATT and CDR2 SNEGSKA (reference sequence). V lost 5 bases, J lost 0 bases, and 14 bases lay in between. CDR3 nucleotide sequence: TGCAGTGCTGGCAGGCCGGGACTCTCTGGAAACACCATATATTTT. Its translation: CSAGRPGLSGNTIYF.

The chain couples TRBV29-1 to TRBJ1-1; D is undetermined. Trimming took off 2 bases at V and 6 bases at J, with 7 bases between the two ends. The CDR3 sequence is 11 residues long. Germline CDR1 reads SQVTM; CDR2 reads ANQGSEA. The CDR3 region has the DNA TGCAGCGTTGAACAAGTCTCTGAAGCTTTCTTT. Translating gives CSVEQVSEAFF.

The V gene is TRBV12-3 or TRBV12-4, the J gene TRBJ1-5, with D unresolved. Trimming shortened V by 7 bases and J by 3 bases, and 13 bases separated the two germline ends. This CDR3 is 14 amino acids long. The DNA for the CDR3 is TGTGCCAGCACTCCGGACCGTTACAATCAGCCCCAGCATTTT. Translating it yields CASTPDRYNQPQHF.